What follows are 16 T cell receptor beta chains derived from one specimen sequenced in a study of shared clonotypes between healthy human individuals (TCRdb year 2020). The library was made by the immunoSEQ multiplex PCR assay. This immuneACCESS table, as held by TCRdb, lists in-frame sequences with V and J called but not all clones. Of the missing ones, under half trace to an unresolved V gene in checked studies; the others have no known cause. Present in this sample are 2 million to 3 million clones, more than 85% of which were seen just once. The ten largest clones add up to more than 0.35% of the sample. Sequencing used naive CD4+ T cells from PBMCs. The label giving this sample's cell subset or site can be read as: CD45RA+ positively selected. All receptors come from a young man in good health. Some clones in this sample may be carry-over from other donors' samples.

This sequence joins TRBV28 and TRBJ1-2; D remains unclear. This CDR3 is built from 17 residues. Germline V gene sequence: CDR1 MDHEN, CDR2 SYDVKM. Trimming pared 3 bases from V and 5 bases from J, leaving 22 bases between. The CDR3 coding sequence is TGTGCCAGCAGTTTCTTTAACGGACCCCTCCGAGTGTATGGCTACACCTTC. This sequence encodes CASSFFNGPLRVYGYTF.

V gene TRBV5-1 combines with J gene TRBJ2-7; 10 bases are shared with TRBD1. The germline V gene has CDR1 SGHRS and CDR2 YFSETQ. Trimming at V came to 5 bases and at J to 3 bases, leaving 5 bases not matched to a gene. The CDR3 consists of 14 residues. The CDR3 bases are TGCGCCAGCAGATCGGGACAGGGGAACTACGAGCAGTACTTC. Translation gives CASRSGQGNYEQYF.

The chain carries TRBV28 and TRBJ1-2; D not certain. Looked up from germline, CDR1 is MDHEN and CDR2 is SYDVKM. Trimming pared 6 bases from V and 2 bases from J, leaving 16 bases between. This CDR3 comprises 15 residues. CDR3 amino acids: CASRGLERANYGYTF. For the CDR3, the DNA is TGTGCCAGCAGGGGTCTAGAGAGGGCAAACTATGGCTACACCTTC.

The chain carries TRBV28 and TRBJ2-7; 11 bases are shared with TRBD1. This CDR3 is 15 amino acids long. With V trimmed by 6 bases and J by 2 bases, 6 bases remained unmatched. Germline V lookup: CDR1 MDHEN, CDR2 SYDVKM. The CDR3 bases are TGTGCCAGCAGGCGCCGGACAGGGGGCACCTACGAGCAGTACTTC. Amino acid sequence: CASRRRTGGTYEQYF.

The V and J genes are TRBV7-9 and TRBJ2-1, with D tentatively TRBD1 or TRBD2 (5 bases each). V lost 5 bases and J 4 bases, leaving 15 bases between the germline ends. Germline V gives CDR1 SEHNR, CDR2 FQNEAQ (reference sequence). The CDR3 is 15 residues long. DNA of the CDR3: TGTGCCAGCAGCCCCCCCCGGGGACCGTACAATGAGCAGTTCTTC. Its protein product is CASSPPRGPYNEQFF.

The genes are TRBV29-1 and TRBJ2-1; D is ambiguous. Trimming left V 7 bases short and J 0 bases short, with 7 bases between. Germline V gene data show CDR1 as SQVTM and CDR2 as ANQGSEA. This CDR3 is 12 amino acids long. The CDR3, as DNA: TGCAGCGGCCAGAGCTCCTACAATGAGCAGTTCTTC. It specifies CSGQSSYNEQFF.

The chain carries TRBV6-5 and TRBJ2-7; 9 nucleotides agree with TRBD1. The germline CDR1 and CDR2 sequences are MNHEY and SVGAGI. Unmatched junction bases numbered 6, after V lost 6 bases and J lost 0 bases. This CDR3 region has 15 residues. The CDR3 DNA sequence: TGTGCCAGCAGCGTAGGACAGGGGATCTCCTACGAGCAGTACTTC. It encodes CASSVGQGISYEQYF.

The chain employs TRBV11-2 and TRBJ2-1, with D uncertain. There are 16 residues in the CDR3. V lost 0 bases and J 3 bases, leaving 12 bases between the germline ends. CDR1 SGHAT and CDR2 FQNNGV come from the germline V gene. CDR3 DNA sequence: TGTGCCAGCAGCTTAGATCTTTGGCAAAACTACAATGAGCAGTTCTTC. Its translation is CASSLDLWQNYNEQFF.

Turning to this clone: The same CDR3 also results from other DNA sequences found in this sample. This chain connects TRBV5-4 to TRBJ2-5, with 9 bases matching TRBD1. Germline-derived CDR1 and CDR2 are SGHNT and YYREEE (reference sequence). The CDR3 length is 14 residues. V lost 4 bases and J lost 2; bases outside the gene matches: 3. In DNA, the CDR3 is TGTGCCAGCAGCCGACAGGGGGGGCAAGAGACCCAGTACTTC. Protein product: CASSRQGGQETQYF.

The V and J genes are TRBV28 and TRBJ2-1, with 13 positions matching TRBD2. The trim removed 7 bases at V and 6 bases at J, leaving 6 bases unmatched. The germline gives CDR1 MDHEN, CDR2 SYDVKM. The CDR3 is 15 amino acids. The CDR3 region has the DNA TGTGCCAGCACTACGGGACTAGCGGGAACCAATGAGCAGTTCTTC. This gives the protein CASTTGLAGTNEQFF.

The chain carries TRBV14 and TRBJ1-4; D is unresolved. Trimming removed 4 bases from V and 8 bases from J, with 8 bases in between. CDR1 is SGHDN, CDR2 FVKESK, per germline. The CDR3 length is 12 residues. CDR3 DNA sequence: TGTGCCAGCAGCCCCTGGAGGGAAAAACTGTTTTTT. Translating gives CASSPWREKLFF.

The rearrangement uses TRBV6-1 and TRBJ2-5; 9 bases agree with TRBD1. This CDR3 has 14 amino acids. Germline V CDR1 and CDR2: MNHNS, SASEGT. With V trimmed by 8 bases and J by 2 bases, 6 bases remained unmatched. As DNA, the CDR3 is TGTGCCAGCTCCGGGACAGGGTATCAAGAGACCCAGTACTTC. This translates into CASSGTGYQETQYF.

V gene TRBV5-1 combines with J gene TRBJ2-7; TRBD2 aligns across 14 bases. The germline gives CDR1 SGHRS, CDR2 YFSETQ. The CDR3 has 16 residues. V gave up 4 bases and J gave up 4 bases; unmatched junction bases: 7. The CDR3 coding sequence is TGCGCCAGCAGCCCCGGACTAGCGGGAGGCTGGTACGAGCAGTACTTC. Protein: CASSPGLAGGWYEQYF.

The chain recombines TRBV7-8 with TRBJ2-3; 8 nucleotides align to TRBD2. Germline V lookup: CDR1 SGHVS, CDR2 FQNEAQ. With V trimmed by 3 bases and J by 3 bases, 8 bases remained unmatched. The CDR3 contains 16 residues. In DNA form, the CDR3 reads TGTGCCAGCAGCTTGGGCGGGAGGCGGGGAACAGATACGCAGTATTTT. Translated: CASSLGGRRGTDTQYF.

The CDR3 DNA follows: TGTGCCAGTGCATTGACGGCTGCCTACAATGAGCAGTTCTTC. Protein sequence: CASALTAAYNEQFF. The V and J genes are TRBV19 and TRBJ2-1; no reliable D call. The V gene's germline CDR1 is LNHDA and CDR2 SQIVND (reference sequence). This CDR3 is built from 14 residues. The V gene lost 8 bases and the J gene lost 2 bases, with 13 bases spanning the gap.

The rearrangement links TRBV5-4 to TRBJ2-5, with 13 nucleotides matching TRBD2. The CDR3 covers 16 residues. Trimming removed 4 bases from V and 5 bases from J; junction bases left unmatched: 8. Germline V gene sequence: CDR1 SGHNT, CDR2 YYREEE (reference sequence). In nucleotides, the CDR3 is TGTGCCAGCAGCCGGACTAGCGGGAGTATCGAGGAGACCCAGTACTTC. It is translated as CASSRTSGSIEETQYF.